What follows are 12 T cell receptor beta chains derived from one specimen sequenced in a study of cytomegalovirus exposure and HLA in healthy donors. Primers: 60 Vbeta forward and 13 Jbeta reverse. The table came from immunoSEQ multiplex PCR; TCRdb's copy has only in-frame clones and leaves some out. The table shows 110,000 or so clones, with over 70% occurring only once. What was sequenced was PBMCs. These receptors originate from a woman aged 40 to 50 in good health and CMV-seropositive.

CDR3 sequence (DNA): TGTGCCAGCAGCTCGACCCAGGGGAACACCATATATTTT. It specifies CASSSTQGNTIYF. V gene TRBV5-4 combines with J gene TRBJ1-3; TRBD1 might be the D (6 bases). The CDR3 is 13 residues long. Germline-derived CDR1 and CDR2 are SGHNT and YYREEE (reference sequence). With 3 bases removed from V and 7 bases from J, the gap between germline ends came to 11 bases.

The CDR3 nucleotides read TGTGCCAGCAGGAGTACGGGACAGTACATCGTCTACACCTTC. This gives the protein CASRSTGQYIVYTF. The chain couples TRBV27 to TRBJ1-2; 7 nucleotides match TRBD1. This CDR3 contains 14 residues. J gave up 10 bases and V 6 bases, and 14 bases lay outside the gene matches. The germline V gene has CDR1 MNHEY and CDR2 SMNVEV (reference sequence).

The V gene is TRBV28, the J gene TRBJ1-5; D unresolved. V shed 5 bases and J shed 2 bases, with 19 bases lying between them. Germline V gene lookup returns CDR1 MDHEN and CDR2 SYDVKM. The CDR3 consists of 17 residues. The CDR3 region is CASSPRALERRNQPQHF. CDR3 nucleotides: TGTGCCAGCAGTCCCCGAGCCCTGGAGCGCCGCAATCAGCCCCAGCATTTT.

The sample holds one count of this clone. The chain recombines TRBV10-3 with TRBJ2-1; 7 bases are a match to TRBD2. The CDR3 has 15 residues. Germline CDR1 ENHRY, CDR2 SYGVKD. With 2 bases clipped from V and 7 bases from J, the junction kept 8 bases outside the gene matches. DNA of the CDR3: TGTGCCATCAGTGAGAGGGCGGGGGTTGGGAATGAGCAGTTCTTC. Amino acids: CAISERAGVGNEQFF.

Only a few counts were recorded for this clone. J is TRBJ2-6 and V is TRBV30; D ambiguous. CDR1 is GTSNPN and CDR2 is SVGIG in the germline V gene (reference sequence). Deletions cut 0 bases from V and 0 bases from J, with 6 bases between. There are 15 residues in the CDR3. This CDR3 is CAWSVPGSGANVLTF. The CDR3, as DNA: TGTGCCTGGAGTGTACCCGGCTCTGGGGCCAACGTCCTGACTTTC. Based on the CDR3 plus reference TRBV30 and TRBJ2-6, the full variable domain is SQTIHQWPATLVQPVGSPLSLECTVEGTSNPNLYWYRQAAGRGLQLLFYSVGIGQISSEVPQNLSASRPQDRQFILSSKKLLLSDSGFYLCAWSVPGSGANVLTFGAGSRLTVL.

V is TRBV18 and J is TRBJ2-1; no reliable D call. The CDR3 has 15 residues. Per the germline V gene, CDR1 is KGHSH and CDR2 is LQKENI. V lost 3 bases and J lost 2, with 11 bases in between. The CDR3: CASSPVTKAYNEQFF. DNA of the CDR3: TGTGCCAGCTCACCGGTAACTAAAGCCTACAATGAGCAGTTCTTC.

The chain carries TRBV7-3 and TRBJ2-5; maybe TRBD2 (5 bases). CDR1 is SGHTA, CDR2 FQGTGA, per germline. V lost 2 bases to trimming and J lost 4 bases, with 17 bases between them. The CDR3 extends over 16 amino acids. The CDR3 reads CASSLGGSGLRETQYF. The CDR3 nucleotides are TGTGCCAGCAGCTTAGGTGGATCGGGGTTGAGAGAGACCCAGTACTTC.

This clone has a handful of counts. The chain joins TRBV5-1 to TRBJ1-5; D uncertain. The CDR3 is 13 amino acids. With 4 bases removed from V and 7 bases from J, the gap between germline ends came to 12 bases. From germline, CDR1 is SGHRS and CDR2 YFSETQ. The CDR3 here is CASSPLTGQPQHF. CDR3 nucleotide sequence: TGCGCCAGCAGCCCCCTAACCGGGCAGCCCCAGCATTTT.

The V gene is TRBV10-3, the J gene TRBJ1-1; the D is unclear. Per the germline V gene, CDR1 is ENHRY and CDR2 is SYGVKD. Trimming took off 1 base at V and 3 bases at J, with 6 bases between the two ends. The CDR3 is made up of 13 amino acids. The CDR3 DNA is TGTGCCATCAGTGAGTTAGTGGACACTGAAGCTTTCTTT. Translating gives CAISELVDTEAFF.

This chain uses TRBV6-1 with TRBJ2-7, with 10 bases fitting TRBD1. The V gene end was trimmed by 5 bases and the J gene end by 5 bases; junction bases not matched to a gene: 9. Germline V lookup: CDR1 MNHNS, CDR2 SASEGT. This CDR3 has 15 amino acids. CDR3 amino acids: CASSIPTGGVDEQYF. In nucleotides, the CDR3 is TGTGCCAGCAGTATTCCGACAGGGGGCGTGGACGAGCAGTACTTC.

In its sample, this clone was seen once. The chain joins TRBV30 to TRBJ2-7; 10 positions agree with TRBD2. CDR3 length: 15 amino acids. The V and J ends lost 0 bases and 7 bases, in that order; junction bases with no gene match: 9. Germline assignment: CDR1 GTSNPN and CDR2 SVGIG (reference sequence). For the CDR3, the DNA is TGTGCCTGGAGTGTACCGCGGGGACTAGCGCGAGAGCAGTACTTC. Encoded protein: CAWSVPRGLAREQYF.

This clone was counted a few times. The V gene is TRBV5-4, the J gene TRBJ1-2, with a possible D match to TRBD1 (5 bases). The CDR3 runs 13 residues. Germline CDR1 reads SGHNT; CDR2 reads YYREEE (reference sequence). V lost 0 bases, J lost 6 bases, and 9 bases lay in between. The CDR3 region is CASSLVGPNGYTF. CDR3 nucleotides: TGTGCCAGCAGCTTGGTGGGGCCAAATGGCTACACCTTC. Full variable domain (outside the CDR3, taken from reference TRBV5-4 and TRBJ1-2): ETGVTQSPTHLIKTRGQQVTLRCSSQSGHNTVSWYQQALGQGPQFIFQYYREEENGRGNFPPRFSGLQFPNYSSELNVNALELDDSALYLCASSLVGPNGYTFGSGTRLTVV.